This T cell receptor beta chain was identified in a study of early T cells in non-severe SARS-CoV-2 infection. Many counts were recorded for this clonotype. This CDR3 comprises 19 residues. Germline-derived CDR1 and CDR2 are MNHEY and SVGEGT. With 4 bases removed from V and 9 bases from J, the gap between germline ends came to 31 bases. TCRdb re-called the 5' RACE reads through MiXCR, storing one row per CDR3 protein. This sample has 68,000 or so distinct CDR3 sequences, with more than 10% found just once. The gene calls are TRBV6-2 or TRBV6-3 and TRBJ2-1, with unresolved D. The source is an adult who was a healthcare worker with PCR-confirmed SARS-CoV-2 infection or an uninfected control (not recorded which). Specimen: whole blood. The CDR3 loop reads CASSLLVLDRRNVIGEQFF. The CDR3 DNA follows: TGTGCCAGCAGTTTACTCGTTTTAGACCGGCGAAACGTGATCGGTGAGCAGTTCTTC.